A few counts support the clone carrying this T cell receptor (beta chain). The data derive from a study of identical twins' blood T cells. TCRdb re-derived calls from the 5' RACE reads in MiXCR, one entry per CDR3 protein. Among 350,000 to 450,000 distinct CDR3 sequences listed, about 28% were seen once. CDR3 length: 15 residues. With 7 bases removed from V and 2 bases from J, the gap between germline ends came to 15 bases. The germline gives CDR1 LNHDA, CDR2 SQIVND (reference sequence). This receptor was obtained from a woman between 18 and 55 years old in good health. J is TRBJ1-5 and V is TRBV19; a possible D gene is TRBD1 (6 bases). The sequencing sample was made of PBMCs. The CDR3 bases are TGTGCCAGTACCCCGGGCAGGGGTGGCAATCAGCCCCAGCATTTT. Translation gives CASTPGRGGNQPQHF.